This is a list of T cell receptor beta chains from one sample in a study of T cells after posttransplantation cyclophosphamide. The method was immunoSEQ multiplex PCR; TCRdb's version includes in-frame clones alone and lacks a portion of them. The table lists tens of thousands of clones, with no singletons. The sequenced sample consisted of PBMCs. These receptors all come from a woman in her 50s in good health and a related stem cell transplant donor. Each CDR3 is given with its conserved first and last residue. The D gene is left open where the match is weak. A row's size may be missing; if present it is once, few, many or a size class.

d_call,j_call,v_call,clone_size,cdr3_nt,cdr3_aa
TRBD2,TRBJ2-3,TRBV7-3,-,TGTGCCAGCAGCTTTGGACTAGCGGGCGCAGCTAGCACAGATACGCAGTATTTT,CASSFGLAGAASTDTQYF
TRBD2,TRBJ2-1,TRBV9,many,TGTGCCAGCAGCGTAGGTCTAGCGGTGGGCGGTGAGCAGTTCTTC,CASSVGLAVGGEQFF
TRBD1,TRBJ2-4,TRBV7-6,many,TGTGCCAGCAGCACCGGGACAGCCGGTATTCAGTACTTC,CASSTGTAGIQYF
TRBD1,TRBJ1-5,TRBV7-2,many,TGTGCCAGCAGCCCACTGACAGGGACGAAGAAGAGCAATCAGCCCCAGCATTTT,CASSPLTGTKKSNQPQHF
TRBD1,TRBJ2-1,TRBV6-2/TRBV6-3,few,TGTGCCAGCAGCTCCGGACAGGGATCATGGAATGAGCAGTTCTTC,CASSSGQGSWNEQFF
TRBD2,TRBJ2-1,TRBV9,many,TGTGCCAGCAGCGAATTAGCGGGAGTATACAATGAGCAGTTCTTC,CASSELAGVYNEQFF
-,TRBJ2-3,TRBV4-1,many,TGCGCCAGCGGCCCAGGGATAACAAGGGGAGAAAAAGATACGCAGTATTTT,CASGPGITRGEKDTQYF
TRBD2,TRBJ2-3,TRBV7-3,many,TGTGCCAGCAGCTTGGGGCCTAGCGGGACCACAGATACGCAGTATTTT,CASSLGPSGTTDTQYF
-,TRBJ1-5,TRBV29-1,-,TGCAGCGTGAAACAGGGTAGCAATCAGCCCCAGCATTTT,CSVKQGSNQPQHF
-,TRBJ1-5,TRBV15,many,TGTGCCACCAGCCCTACCCCCAGGACAGCGTTAAGACATTTT,CATSPTPRTALRHF
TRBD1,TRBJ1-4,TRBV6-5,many,TGTGCCAGCAGTTACCGCGGGACAGATAATGAAAAACTGTTTTTT,CASSYRGTDNEKLFF
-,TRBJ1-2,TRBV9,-,TGTGCCAGCAGCCCGGACAGTTTCATTAACTATGGCTACACCTTC,CASSPDSFINYGYTF
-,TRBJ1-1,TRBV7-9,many,TGTGCCAGCAGCTTATTACAGCCGAACACTGAAGCTTTCTTT,CASSLLQPNTEAFF
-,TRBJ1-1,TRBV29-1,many,TGCAGCGTTGTCCCGGGGTGGAACACTGAAGCTTTCTTT,CSVVPGWNTEAFF
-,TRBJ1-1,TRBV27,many,TGTGCCAGCAGTTTATCAAGGGCTAACACTGAAGCTTTCTTT,CASSLSRANTEAFF
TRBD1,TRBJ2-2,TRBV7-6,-,TGTGCCAGCAGCTTTCCCGAGGGGGCATTGAACACCGGGGAGCTGTTTTTT,CASSFPEGALNTGELFF
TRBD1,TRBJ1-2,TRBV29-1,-,TGCAGCGGCGCACCGATACAGGGGGCAGGTGGCTACACCTTC,CSGAPIQGAGGYTF
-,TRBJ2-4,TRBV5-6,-,TGTGCCAGCGCGGGCCAAAAAAACATTCAGTACTTC,CASAGQKNIQYF
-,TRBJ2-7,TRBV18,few,TGTGCCAGCTCACTGCGACCGAGCGACGAGCAGTACTTC,CASSLRPSDEQYF
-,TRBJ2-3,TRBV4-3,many,TGCGCCAGCAATCCGGATAGACTAGGCACAGATACGCAGTATTTT,CASNPDRLGTDTQYF
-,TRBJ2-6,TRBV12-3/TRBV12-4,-,TGTGCCAGCAGCCCTCAGGGGGGGGCCAACGTCCTGACTTTC,CASSPQGGANVLTF
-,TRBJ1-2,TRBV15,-,TGTGCCACCAGCAGGTCAGGGTTTCGGGGGAACTATGGCTACACCTTC,CATSRSGFRGNYGYTF
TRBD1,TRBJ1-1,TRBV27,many,TGTGCCAGCAGCCCCCAGGGGGTGTATGAAGCTTTCTTT,CASSPQGVYEAFF
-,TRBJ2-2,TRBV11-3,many,TGTGCCAGCAGCCCCCCTCGGCAGCTCTCGCGGGACACCGGGGAGCTGTTTTTT,CASSPPRQLSRDTGELFF
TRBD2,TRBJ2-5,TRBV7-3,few,TGTGCCAGCAGCCCGGGACTAGCGGGGGAGACCCAGTACTTC,CASSPGLAGETQYF
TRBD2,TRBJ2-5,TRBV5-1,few,TGCGCCAGCAGCGGAGGAACTAGCGTAGGAGAGACCCAGTACTTC,CASSGGTSVGETQYF
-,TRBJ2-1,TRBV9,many,TGTGCCAGCAGCGTTGGAGGGCCGAATGAGCAGTTCTTC,CASSVGGPNEQFF
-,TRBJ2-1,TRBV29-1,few,TGCAGCGTTTACTCGGTGGATGAGCAGTTCTTC,CSVYSVDEQFF
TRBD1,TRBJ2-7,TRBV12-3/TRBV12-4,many,TGTGCCAGCAGTTTGGACAGGGTGGGCGAGCAGTACTTC,CASSLDRVGEQYF
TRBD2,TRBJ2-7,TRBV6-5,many,TGTGCCAGCAGATCCGGGACTAGCGGGAGACAGCAGTACTTC,CASRSGTSGRQQYF
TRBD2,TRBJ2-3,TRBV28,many,TGTGCCAGCAGTTCCCCCCCCCTTTCGACTAGCGGGAGGGCCGGGACAGATACGCAGTATTTT,CASSSPPLSTSGRAGTDTQYF
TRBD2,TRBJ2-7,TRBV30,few,TGTGCCTGGAGTGGGGGACTAGTCACCTACGAGCAGTACTTC,CAWSGGLVTYEQYF
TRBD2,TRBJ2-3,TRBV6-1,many,TGTGCCGGCCGCTCTGCGGGAGGAGAAACAGATACGCAGTATTTT,CAGRSAGGETDTQYF
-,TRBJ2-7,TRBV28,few,TGTGCCAGCAGTGAAGTCCGGGGAAACTACGAGCAGTACTTC,CASSEVRGNYEQYF
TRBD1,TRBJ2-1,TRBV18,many,TGTGCCACCCCACCAGGGACAGGGGTTGGGAATGAGCAGTTCTTC,CATPPGTGVGNEQFF
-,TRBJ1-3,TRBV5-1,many,TGCGCCAGCAGCTTGCCCAGCTCTGGAAACACCATATATTTT,CASSLPSSGNTIYF
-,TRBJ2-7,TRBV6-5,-,TGTGCCAGCAAAAATAGCGACTACTCCTACGAGCAGTACTTC,CASKNSDYSYEQYF